This is a list of T cell receptor beta chains from one sample in a study of blood T cell repertoires in COVID-19. Assay used: immunoSEQ multiplex PCR; TCRdb lists only in-frame clones, some missing. The data contain some 210,000 clones, almost 85% of them seen just once; the ten biggest clones take up around 5.5%. Input material: peripheral blood. The origin of the receptors is a woman aged 70 to 79 with active or convalescent COVID-19. CDR3s include the opening cysteine and the closing phenylalanine or tryptophan. D genes are given only for firm matches. Clone size appears in some rows only: once, few, many, or a class for an expanded clone.

. | . | TRBJ1-5 | TRBV7-9 | TGTGCCAGCAGCTTCTTAGTGTCAAATCAGCCCCAGCATTTT | CASSFLVSNQPQHF
. | . | TRBJ1-6 | TRBV7-2 | TGTGCCAGCAGCTTACAGGGGTTTGGGTCACCCCTCCACTTT | CASSLQGFGSPLHF
. | . | TRBJ2-3 | TRBV3-1/TRBV3-2 | TGTGCCAGCAGCCAGGGTTTAAGAAGAGCGGCACCCACTTATCGCACAGATACGCAGTATTTT | CASSQGLRRAAPTYRTDTQYF
TRBD2 | once | TRBJ2-3 | TRBV4-2 | TGTGCCAGCAGCCAAGGTAGCGGGACCCCCTGGACAGATACGCAGTATTTT | CASSQGSGTPWTDTQYF
. | . | TRBJ2-1 | TRBV4-1 | TGCGCCAGCAGCCAAGCGCCAGGCAATGAGCAGTTCTTC | CASSQAPGNEQFF
TRBD2 | . | TRBJ2-1 | TRBV5-1 | TGCGCCAGCAGCCGCCTAGCGGGAGAATCCTACAATGAGCAGTTCTTC | CASSRLAGESYNEQFF
. | . | TRBJ2-3 | TRBV5-6 | TGTGCCAGCAGCCCGGTTTGGGGCTCAGATACGCAGTATTTT | CASSPVWGSDTQYF
TRBD1 | . | TRBJ2-2 | TRBV5-1 | TGCGCCAGCAGCGGACAGGGGATAAACACCGGGGAGCTGTTTTTT | CASSGQGINTGELFF
. | once | TRBJ2-7 | TRBV27 | TGTGCCAGCAGTTTATCCTTCTCCTACGAGCAGTACTTC | CASSLSFSYEQYF
. | few | TRBJ2-2 | TRBV5-1 | TGCGCCAGCAGCCCGTCGCCTTCGGGCACCGGGGAGCTGTTTTTT | CASSPSPSGTGELFF
. | . | TRBJ2-1 | TRBV24-1 | TGTGCCACCAGAGGACCAGGGGAATATGAGCAGTTCTTC | CATRGPGEYEQFF
. | . | TRBJ2-3 | TRBV7-3 | TGTGCCAGCAGCCGGGGAAGGGCCACCACAGATACGCAGTATTTT | CASSRGRATTDTQYF
. | . | TRBJ2-5 | TRBV13 | TGTGCCAGCAGCTTAAGGGCTAGCAGCCAAGAGACCCAGTACTTC | CASSLRASSQETQYF
. | . | TRBJ2-4 | TRBV11-3 | TGTGCCAGCAGCTCCCCCAAGACCGGGAACATTCAGTACTTC | CASSSPKTGNIQYF
TRBD1 | . | TRBJ1-1 | TRBV7-9 | TGTGCCAGCAGCCGCCCCCGGACAGGACGGAATATCCCTGAAGCTTTCTTT | CASSRPRTGRNIPEAFF
. | . | TRBJ1-2 | TRBV5-1 | TGCGCCAGCAGCTTGGCCATCGGAGATGGCTACACCTTC | CASSLAIGDGYTF
. | . | TRBJ1-4 | TRBV5-1 | TGCGCCAGCAGCCGCGGGGGAACTAATGAAAAACTGTTTTTT | CASSRGGTNEKLFF
TRBD1 | . | TRBJ1-3 | TRBV6-5 | TGTGCCAGTTCCAGGGGGCTTGGAAACACCATATATTTT | CASSRGLGNTIYF
TRBD1 | once | TRBJ1-6 | TRBV28 | TGTGCCAGCAGGGGACAGTTGAGGGGTTATAATTCACCCCTCCACTTT | CASRGQLRGYNSPLHF
TRBD1 | many | TRBJ1-3 | TRBV18 | TGTGCCAGCTCACCCCAGGGGGCTGGAAACACCATATATTTT | CASSPQGAGNTIYF
TRBD1 | . | TRBJ2-7 | TRBV12-3/TRBV12-4 | TGTGCCAGCAGTCTCGACAGGGGGAACGAGCAGTACTTC | CASSLDRGNEQYF
. | . | TRBJ1-1 | TRBV6-2/TRBV6-3 | TGTGCCAGCAGTTACTGGGGGCGCACTGAAGCTTTCTTT | CASSYWGRTEAFF
. | . | TRBJ1-6 | TRBV19 | TGTGCCAGTAGTATAGCCCCGGATAATTCACCCCTCCACTTT | CASSIAPDNSPLHF
TRBD2 | . | TRBJ2-2 | TRBV5-1 | TGCGCCAGCACGGTAGCGGGAGAAACTTCCGGGGAGCTGTTTTTT | CASTVAGETSGELFF
TRBD1 | . | TRBJ1-6 | TRBV25-1 | TGTGCCAGCAGTGACGTTGGGGACAGTTCATATTCACCCCTCCACTTT | CASSDVGDSSYSPLHF
TRBD1 | . | TRBJ1-2 | TRBV5-1 | TGCGCCAGCAGCTTGGACGGGACAGGGGAGCTCGGCGGCTACACCTTC | CASSLDGTGELGGYTF
TRBD1 | . | TRBJ2-5 | TRBV5-1 | TGCGCCAGCAGCTCGGACAGGGGGTTGGGGGAGACCCAGTACTTC | CASSSDRGLGETQYF
. | . | TRBJ2-5 | TRBV2 | TGTGCCAGCAGTGAGGGGCAGGGTGGGACCCAGTACTTC | CASSEGQGGTQYF